This entry lists 27 T cell receptor beta chains sequenced from one sample in a study of T cell repertoires in cytomegalovirus infection. TCRdb passed the reads through MiXCR, listing each CDR3 protein once. The data show 300,000 to 450,000 distinct CDR3 sequences, around a sixth seen once. Sequencing was performed on PBMCs. These receptors came from a human donor in good health (CMV status not recorded). Some clones in this sample may be carry-over from other donors' samples.

This clonotype was counted between two and nine times. The J gene is TRBJ2-7, the V gene TRBV7-8; 9 nucleotides align to TRBD2. V shed 1 base and J 0 bases; nucleotides not matched to a gene: 4. Germline-derived CDR1 and CDR2 are SGHVS and FQNEAQ. This CDR3 spans 16 amino acids. CDR3 loop: CASSLEGGGASYEQYF. The CDR3 nucleotides are TGTGCCAGCAGCTTAGAGGGCGGGGGGGCCTCCTACGAGCAGTACTTC.

This clonotype was seen only a few times. The chain has TRBV19 and TRBJ1-5; D unclear. Germline assignment: CDR1 LNHDA and CDR2 SQIVND (reference sequence). V lost 6 bases and J lost 0, with 12 bases in between. The CDR3 extends over 15 amino acids. The CDR3: CASRTALDSNQPQHF. In DNA form, the CDR3 reads TGTGCCAGTAGGACGGCCCTCGATAGCAATCAGCCCCAGCATTTT.

About this clonotype: A single base separates this from a much larger clone, so it may be a read error. The chain joins TRBV7-2 to TRBJ1-1; possible D gene TRBD1, 5 bases. Germline V lookup: CDR1 SGHTA, CDR2 FQGNSA. V gave up 3 bases and J gave up 4 bases, with 9 bases separating them. The CDR3 extends over 13 amino acids. The CDR3 DNA reads as TGTGCCAGCAGCTTCAAAGGGGCCACTGAAGCTTTCTTT. Translated: CASSFKGATEAFF. Full variable domain (remainder filled in from reference TRBV7-2 and TRBJ1-1): GAGVSQSPSNKVTEKGKDVELRCDPISGHTALYWYRQSLGQGLEFLIYFQGNSAPDKSGLPSDRFSAERTGGSVSTLTIQRTQQEDSAVYLCASSFKGATEAFFGQGTRLTVV.

The gene calls are TRBV5-5 and TRBJ2-3; 12 nucleotides match TRBD2. The trim removed 3 bases at V and 4 bases at J, leaving 3 bases unmatched. This CDR3 spans 15 amino acids. The germline V gene encodes CDR1 SGHKS and CDR2 YYEKEE (reference sequence). CDR3 sequence: CASSSSSGGADTQYF. The CDR3, as DNA: TGTGCCAGCAGCTCCTCTAGCGGGGGGGCAGATACGCAGTATTTT.

The chain joins TRBV12-3 or TRBV12-4 to TRBJ2-7, with D unresolved. The CDR3 is made up of 12 amino acids. V lost 3 bases to trimming and J lost 7 bases, with 10 bases between them. CDR3 residues: CASSFHFREQYF. In DNA form, the CDR3 reads TGTGCCAGCAGTTTCCACTTTAGGGAGCAGTACTTC.

The genes are TRBV29-1 and TRBJ2-3; maybe TRBD2 (6 bases). Trimming stripped 1 base from V and 2 bases from J, with 19 bases between. Germline CDR1 is SQVTM and CDR2 is ANQGSEA. This CDR3 is 17 amino acids long. In DNA form, the CDR3 reads TGCAGCGTTGAAGGCTCTGGGGCGGGACTCCTCACAGATACGCAGTATTTT. The encoded protein is CSVEGSGAGLLTDTQYF.

This clonotype was counted a few times. The chain combines TRBV12-3 or TRBV12-4 with TRBJ2-3; 11 bases line up with TRBD2. Unmatched junction bases numbered 7, after V lost 6 bases and J lost 2 bases. The length of the CDR3 is 16 residues. The CDR3 reads CASRSLAGGYTDTQYF. The DNA for the CDR3 is TGTGCCAGCAGATCCCTAGCGGGGGGCTACACAGATACGCAGTATTTT.

This clonotype was observed a few times. The J gene is TRBJ2-5, the V gene TRBV7-2; no definite D call. The CDR3 spans 14 residues. Germline loops: CDR1 SGHTA, CDR2 FQGNSA. Trimming pared 8 bases from V and 1 base from J, leaving 14 bases between. CDR3 sequence (DNA): TGTGCCAGCGTTATGGTCCCAGCCCAAGAGACCCAGTACTTC. This sequence encodes CASVMVPAQETQYF. Filled out from reference TRBV7-2 and TRBJ2-5, the complete variable domain reads GAGVSQSPSNKVTEKGKDVELRCDPISGHTALYWYRQSLGQGLEFLIYFQGNSAPDKSGLPSDRFSAERTGGSVSTLTIQRTQQEDSAVYLCASVMVPAQETQYFGPGTRLLVL.

There are a few counts of this clonotype. J is TRBJ2-1 and V is TRBV7-9, with 12 bases aligning to TRBD2. CDR3 size: 17 residues. The germline V gene has CDR1 SEHNR and CDR2 FQNEAQ (reference sequence). V was clipped by 4 bases and J by 4 bases; unmatched bases: 8. Here the CDR3 reads CASSSTPLAGGYNEQFF. The CDR3, as DNA: TGTGCCAGCAGCTCCACCCCCCTAGCGGGGGGGTACAATGAGCAGTTCTTC.

The sample holds a few counts of this clonotype. The chain links TRBV11-2 to TRBJ2-1, with TRBD2 matching over 10 bases. Trimming removed 6 bases from V and 9 bases from J; junction bases left unmatched: 11. The V gene's germline CDR1 is SGHAT and CDR2 FQNNGV. The CDR3 runs to 15 residues. DNA of the CDR3: TGTGCCAGCAGTCAGAGGGTTCTAGCGGGAGCTGAGCAGTTCTTC. This sequence encodes CASSQRVLAGAEQFF.

This clonotype came up many times. The chain uses TRBV7-9 and TRBJ1-2; D ambiguous. CDR1 SEHNR and CDR2 FQNEAQ come from the germline V gene (reference sequence). The CDR3 has 12 amino acids. V was shortened by 8 bases and J by 5 bases, with 12 bases between the two germline ends. The CDR3 protein is CASAGGDYGYTF. DNA for the CDR3: TGTGCCAGCGCCGGCGGAGATTATGGCTACACCTTC. The full variable domain, in which reference TRBV7-9 and TRBJ1-2 provide the parts outside the CDR3, is DTGVSQNPRHKITKRGQNVTFRCDPISEHNRLYWYRQTLGQGPEFLTYFQNEAQLEKSRLLSDRFSAERPKGSFSTLEIQRTEQGDSAMYLCASAGGDYGYTFGSGTRLTVV.

In its sample, this clonotype was seen many times. The V gene is TRBV7-2, the J gene TRBJ2-1; weak D call: TRBD2 (6 bases). This CDR3 is built from 17 residues. V was cut by 1 base and J by 0 bases, with 13 bases left in between. From germline, CDR1 is SGHTA and CDR2 FQGNSA. CDR3 region: CASSLGLASSSYNEQFF. Written as DNA, the CDR3 is TGTGCCAGCAGCTTAGGGCTAGCGTCGAGCTCCTACAATGAGCAGTTCTTC. Together with reference TRBV7-2 and TRBJ2-1, the CDR3 gives the full variable domain: GAGVSQSPSNKVTEKGKDVELRCDPISGHTALYWYRQSLGQGLEFLIYFQGNSAPDKSGLPSDRFSAERTGGSVSTLTIQRTQQEDSAVYLCASSLGLASSSYNEQFFGPGTRLTVL.

V is TRBV13 and J is TRBJ2-4, with D possibly being TRBD1 (5 bases). Germline V CDR1 and CDR2: PRHDT, FYEKMQ (reference sequence). CDR3 length: 14 residues. V lost 6 bases to trimming and J lost 3 bases, with 12 bases between them. The CDR3 DNA follows: TGTGCCAGCAGTCCACAGGACGGCAAAAACATTCAGTACTTC. As protein: CASSPQDGKNIQYF.

This clonotype has ten or more counts. The chain employs TRBV7-2 and TRBJ2-2; TRBD2 might be the D (6 bases). The V end lost 4 bases, the J end lost 13 bases, and 16 bases lay between the germline ends. This CDR3 is built from 13 residues. In germline, CDR1 is SGHTA, CDR2 FQGNSA. The DNA for the CDR3 is TGTGCCAGCAGCTCAACGGGACTTCCTCCGCTGTTTTTT. Its translation is CASSSTGLPPLFF.

J is TRBJ1-4 and V is TRBV12-3 or TRBV12-4; D might be TRBD1 (5 bases). This CDR3 region has 14 residues. With 2 bases removed from V and 5 bases from J, the gap between germline ends came to 9 bases. The CDR3 protein is CASSLRGANEKLFF. The CDR3 DNA sequence: TGTGCCAGCAGTTTAAGAGGGGCCAATGAAAAACTGTTTTTT.

This clonotype appeared a few times. This chain joins TRBV7-2 and TRBJ1-2; D perhaps matches TRBD1 (6 bases). CDR3 length equals 13 residues. CDR1 is SGHTA and CDR2 is FQGNSA in the germline V gene. V was trimmed by 5 bases and J by 9 bases, leaving 16 bases between them. CDR3 DNA: TGTGCCAGCAGCCCCGGGGGCGGCTCTAGCTACACCTTC. As protein: CASSPGGGSSYTF.

This clonotype occurred a few times. This sequence joins TRBV19 and TRBJ2-5, with TRBD2 matching over 9 bases. The CDR3 runs to 17 residues. The V gene end was trimmed by 5 bases and the J gene end by 2 bases; junction bases not matched to a gene: 12. Germline-derived CDR1 and CDR2 are LNHDA and SQIVND (reference sequence). CDR3 DNA sequence: TGTGCCAGTAGTCCCCCCCCACTAGCGGGCAAACAAGAGACCCAGTACTTC. Translating it yields CASSPPPLAGKQETQYF.

The sample holds many counts of this clonotype. The CDR3 DNA reads TGTGCCAGCAGCTTAGTTGGAGGCTCATATGGCGGGGAGCTGTTTTTT. Its translation: CASSLVGGSYGGELFF. The chain couples TRBV7-2 to TRBJ2-2, with D tentatively TRBD2 (5 bases). The CDR3 consists of 16 residues. Germline V lookup: CDR1 SGHTA, CDR2 FQGNSA. V lost 1 base and J 7 bases, leaving 16 bases between the germline ends.

The rearrangement uses TRBV12-3 or TRBV12-4 and TRBJ2-3, with D possibly matching TRBD1 (5 bases). Between the trimmed V and J ends, which lost 8 bases and 0 bases, there was a span of 9 bases. This CDR3 comprises 13 residues. In nucleotides, the CDR3 is TGTGCCAGCGCCGCAGGGAGCACAGATACGCAGTATTTT. It yields the protein CASAAGSTDTQYF.

In its sample, this clonotype was seen a few times. The chain joins TRBV20-1 to TRBJ2-5; 9 bases match TRBD2. This CDR3 is 14 amino acids long. CDR1 DFQATT and CDR2 SNEGSKA come from the germline V gene (reference sequence). The junction had 11 bases not matched to a gene; V was cut back by 7 bases and J by 5 bases. This chain's CDR3 is CSVPQAGGWETQYF. The CDR3 bases are TGCAGTGTTCCTCAAGCGGGGGGCTGGGAGACCCAGTACTTC.

This clonotype has only a few counts. V and J are TRBV5-5 and TRBJ1-6; D is unresolved. The CDR3 has 16 residues. Germline V gives CDR1 SGHKS, CDR2 YYEKEE (reference sequence). V gave up 2 bases and J gave up 9 bases, with 18 bases separating them. The CDR3 sequence is CASSFFWPVGGSPLHF. The CDR3 DNA reads as TGTGCCAGCAGCTTCTTCTGGCCCGTAGGTGGTTCACCCCTCCACTTT.

Only a few counts were recorded for this clonotype. The V gene is TRBV19, the J gene TRBJ1-3; the D is unclear. V was cut by 3 bases and J by 0 bases, with 9 bases left in between. This CDR3 spans 15 amino acids. From germline, CDR1 is LNHDA and CDR2 SQIVND (reference sequence). This chain's CDR3 is CASSIDTRSGNTIYF. CDR3 coding DNA: TGTGCCAGTAGTATCGACACTCGCTCTGGAAACACCATATATTTT.

The chain uses TRBV2 and TRBJ1-5; D call uncertain. Trimming shortened V by 5 bases and J by 7 bases, and 12 bases separated the two germline ends. CDR1 and CDR2 (germline): SNHLY, FYNNEI. The CDR3 has 13 amino acids. The DNA for the CDR3 is TGTGCCAGCAGTCGGACGGACCTACAGCCCCAGCATTTT. Its protein is CASSRTDLQPQHF.

This clonotype was counted between two and nine times. J is TRBJ1-3 and V is TRBV20-1; tentatively, D is TRBD1 (5 bases). V lost 3 bases, J lost 4 bases, and 10 bases lay in between. From germline, CDR1 is DFQATT and CDR2 SNEGSKA (reference sequence). This CDR3 spans 13 amino acids. The CDR3 DNA follows: TGCAGTGCTAGGGCAGGGATGGGAAACACCATATATTTT. The encoded protein is CSARAGMGNTIYF.

This clonotype was seen a few times. The genes are TRBV2 and TRBJ2-1; D is possibly TRBD1 (5 bases). The CDR3 totals 13 residues. V gave up 7 bases and J gave up 6 bases, with 13 bases separating them. Germline-derived CDR1 and CDR2 are SNHLY and FYNNEI. CDR3 loop: CASKGKTPNEQFF. In nucleotides, the CDR3 is TGTGCCAGCAAGGGGAAAACGCCCAATGAGCAGTTCTTC.

The J gene is TRBJ1-2, the V gene TRBV4-1, with D perhaps matching TRBD1 (6 bases). The V and J ends lost 2 bases and 5 bases respectively, with 12 bases between them. Per the germline V gene, CDR1 is MGHRA and CDR2 is YSYEKL. The CDR3 runs 14 residues. The CDR3 region is CASSQLGQIYGYTF. CDR3 DNA sequence: TGCGCCAGCAGCCAACTAGGACAGATTTATGGCTACACCTTC.

In this sample, this clonotype turned up many times. The genes are TRBV12-5 and TRBJ2-3; 7 positions agree with TRBD2. Germline V gene lookup returns CDR1 LGHNT and CDR2 FRNRAP. The CDR3 has 14 amino acids. V lost 6 bases, J lost 4 bases, and 7 bases stayed unmatched. The CDR3 is CASGKAGRADTQYF. The CDR3 DNA sequence: TGTGCTAGTGGAAAAGCGGGACGCGCAGATACGCAGTATTTT.